The 26 T cell receptor beta chains in this list originate from one sample, sequenced in a study of CD8 T cells in ankylosing spondylitis. Each CDR3 protein is one row after TCRdb ran MiXCR on the 5' RACE reads. The table lists 210,000 or so distinct CDR3 sequences, 20% to 30% of them singletons, with 6.6% in the top ten. The sequenced sample consisted of blood, either unsorted or a sorted T cell fraction (not recorded which). The origin of the receptors is a male donor with ankylosing spondylitis or in good health (not recorded which).

This clonotype was found once. The J gene is TRBJ2-5, the V gene TRBV12-3 or TRBV12-4, with D perhaps matching TRBD1 or TRBD2 (5 bases each). V gave up 1 base and J gave up 0 bases, with 9 bases separating them. The CDR3 spans 15 residues. CDR3 coding DNA: TGTGCCAGCAGTTTAGAAGAGGGGCACCAAGAGACCCAGTACTTC. This sequence encodes CASSLEEGHQETQYF.

The rearrangement uses TRBV20-1 and TRBJ2-5; 9 nucleotides line up with TRBD2. There are 17 residues in the CDR3. V gave up 0 bases and J gave up 3 bases; unmatched junction bases: 11. Per the germline V gene, CDR1 is DFQATT and CDR2 is SNEGSKA (reference sequence). The CDR3 bases are TGCAGTGCTAGAGATCAGGGTAGCGGGAGAGGTAAAGAGACCCAGTACTTC. It yields the protein CSARDQGSGRGKETQYF.

This chain uses TRBV6-5 with TRBJ2-3; 9 bases align to TRBD1. The J segment lost 4 bases and the V segment lost 0 bases, leaving 8 bases of the junction unmatched. CDR3 length: 17 amino acids. Germline assignment: CDR1 MNHEY and CDR2 SVGAGI. CDR3 residues: CASSYSGGTGNADTQYF. The CDR3 DNA follows: TGTGCCAGCAGTTACTCCGGCGGGACAGGGAATGCAGATACGCAGTATTTT.

This clonotype was detected many times. This chain uses TRBV29-1 with TRBJ1-5, with D possibly being TRBD1 (5 bases). This CDR3 comprises 14 residues. Deletions cut 4 bases from V and 3 bases from J, with 13 bases between. Per germline, CDR1 SQVTM and CDR2 ANQGSEA. CDR3 nucleotides: TGCAGCGTTGGCGGGGCCGGGAACAATCAGCCCCAGCATTTT. The encoded protein is CSVGGAGNNQPQHF.

This clonotype was detected ten times or more. This chain links TRBV9 with TRBJ2-2, with D perhaps TRBD1 or TRBD2 (5 bases each). The CDR3 length is 16 residues. Trimming removed 0 bases at V and 1 base at J, with 10 bases between. Germline CDR1 SGDLS, CDR2 YYNGEE. The DNA for the CDR3 is TGTGCCAGCAGCGTAGTTGGGACGGTGAACACCGGGGAGCTGTTTTTT. Protein product: CASSVVGTVNTGELFF.

This clonotype appeared many times. The V gene is TRBV5-1, the J gene TRBJ2-1; 14 positions agree with TRBD2. The CDR3 loop spans 15 amino acids. CDR1 is SGHRS and CDR2 is YFSETQ in the germline V gene. Trimming at V came to 2 bases and at J to 7 bases, leaving 2 bases not matched to a gene. CDR3 residues: CASSFGTSGSNEQFF. The CDR3 DNA is TGCGCCAGCAGCTTCGGGACTAGCGGGAGTAATGAGCAGTTCTTC.

To note about this clonotype: With a much larger clone just one base away, this may be a read error. This chain joins TRBV24-1 and TRBJ2-1; 10 nucleotides line up with TRBD2. Germline assignment: CDR1 KGHDR and CDR2 SFDVKD. Trimming cost V 4 bases and J 0 bases; bases outside gene matches: 5. CDR3 length equals 17 residues. This chain's CDR3 is CATSDRPSGGSYNEQFF. As DNA, the CDR3 is TGTGCCACCAGTGACCGACCTAGCGGGGGCTCCTACAATGAGCAGTTCTTC.

The sample holds one count of this clonotype. The V gene is TRBV20-1, the J gene TRBJ1-4; D is unresolved. Germline lookup yields CDR1 DFQATT and CDR2 SNEGSKA (reference sequence). The CDR3 is 12 residues long. The ends were cut back, 3 bases at V and 5 bases at J, with 7 bases in the middle. The CDR3 sequence is CSAREPNEKLFF. Here the CDR3 DNA reads TGCAGTGCTAGGGAACCAAATGAAAAACTGTTTTTT.

This rearrangement joins TRBV29-1 to TRBJ1-3; D perhaps matches TRBD1 (6 bases). V was shortened by 2 bases and J by 0 bases, with 14 bases between the two germline ends. Germline V CDR1 and CDR2: SQVTM, ANQGSEA. This CDR3 contains 16 residues. The CDR3 bases are TGCAGCGTTGAATCACCGGGGGCCAACTCTGGAAACACCATATATTTT. It codes for CSVESPGANSGNTIYF.

This clonotype was observed a few times. This chain links TRBV6-5 with TRBJ1-2; D gene uncertain. The CDR3 sequence is 14 residues long. Germline assignment: CDR1 MNHEY and CDR2 SVGAGI. Trimming shortened V by 0 bases and J by 4 bases, and 9 bases separated the two germline ends. CDR3 nucleotide sequence: TGTGCCAGCAGTTACTCGAACACCATCTATGGCTACACCTTC. The encoded protein is CASSYSNTIYGYTF.

This chain uses TRBV9 with TRBJ2-1; weak D call: TRBD2 (6 bases). The CDR3 extends over 14 amino acids. Trimming took 4 bases from V and 7 from J, leaving 15 bases between them. Germline values: CDR1 SGDLS, CDR2 YYNGEE. The CDR3, as DNA: TGTGCCAGCAGCCCCCGTAGCGGAGTGAATGAGCAGTTCTTC. Translated: CASSPRSGVNEQFF.

This clonotype was detected a few times. CDR3 residues: CSVRDRGLYQPQHF. The CDR3 region has the DNA TGCAGCGTTCGTGACAGGGGGCTATATCAGCCCCAGCATTTT. The V gene is TRBV29-1, the J gene TRBJ1-5; TRBD1 agrees at 10 bases. The germline V gene has CDR1 SQVTM and CDR2 ANQGSEA. The V segment lost 5 bases and the J segment 5 bases; nucleotides outside the gene matches: 6. The CDR3 length is 14 residues.

This clonotype was counted at least ten times. V is TRBV25-1 and J is TRBJ2-2, with 7 bases lining up with TRBD2. The ends lost 5 bases at V and 3 bases at J; junction bases unmatched: 3. Looked up from germline, CDR1 is MGHDK and CDR2 is SYGVNS. This CDR3 is built from 14 residues. CDR3 DNA: TGTGCCAGCAGTCGGGCGGGAGACACCGGGGAGCTGTTTTTT. This encodes CASSRAGDTGELFF.

This clonotype was seen repeatedly, ten times or more. The junction shows a germline mismatch at one end, possibly a read error. The V call is TRBV5-1, the J call TRBJ2-1; a possible D gene is TRBD1 (6 bases). CDR3 length: 14 amino acids. The germline V gene has CDR1 SGHRS and CDR2 YFSETQ. CDR3 sequence (DNA): TGCGCCAGCAACCCGGGACACTCCAACAATGAGCAGTTCTTC. Translation: CASNPGHSNNEQFF. The full variable domain, rest sourced from reference TRBV5-1 and TRBJ2-1, is KAGVTQTPRYLIKTRGQQVTLSCSPISGHRSVSWYQQTPGQGLQFLFEYFSETQRNKGNFPGRFSGRQFSNSRSEMNVSTLELGDSALYLCASNPGHSNNEQFFGPGTRLTVL.

This clonotype occurred a few times. The rearrangement links TRBV5-1 to TRBJ2-7, with a weak D call TRBD2 (6 bases). Germline CDR1 reads SGHRS; CDR2 reads YFSETQ. V gave up 0 bases and J gave up 0 bases, with 10 bases separating them. The CDR3 consists of 15 residues. For the CDR3, the DNA is TGCGCCAGCAGCTTGGAGGTAGCGGTCTCCTACGAGCAGTACTTC. Translation gives CASSLEVAVSYEQYF.

The chain recombines TRBV12-3 or TRBV12-4 with TRBJ2-7; D not resolved. V was pared by 4 bases and J by 0 bases, with 7 bases between. The CDR3 loop spans 13 amino acids. The CDR3 loop reads CASSSRASYEQYF. The CDR3 coding sequence is TGTGCCAGCAGTTCCCGGGCCTCCTACGAGCAGTACTTC.

This clonotype appeared many times. The chain combines TRBV20-1 with TRBJ2-3; 7 positions match TRBD2. The CDR3 is made up of 15 amino acids. V lost 3 bases, J lost 0 bases, and 6 bases stayed unmatched. Germline V lookup: CDR1 DFQATT, CDR2 SNEGSKA (reference sequence). The CDR3 is CSASPSSGSTDTQYF. The CDR3 DNA is TGCAGTGCTAGCCCTTCTAGCGGAAGCACAGATACGCAGTATTTT.

V usage is TRBV12-3 or TRBV12-4 and J usage is TRBJ2-2; no firm D call. The CDR3 loop spans 15 amino acids. V lost 3 bases, J lost 3 bases, and 11 bases lay in between. The CDR3 is CASSLELIYTGELFF. CDR3 DNA: TGTGCCAGCAGTTTGGAGCTAATTTACACCGGGGAGCTGTTTTTT.

This clonotype came up once. The genes are TRBV6-1 and TRBJ2-3; 7 bases match TRBD1. J lost 1 base, V lost 5 bases, and 6 bases had no gene match. CDR1 and CDR2 from the germline V gene are MNHNS and SASEGT. The CDR3 contains 15 residues. The CDR3 here is CASSRQGARTDTQYF. CDR3 bases: TGTGCCAGCAGTCGACAGGGCGCACGCACAGATACGCAGTATTTT.

This clonotype was observed a few times. The genes are TRBV20-1 and TRBJ2-7; the match to TRBD2 covers 9 bases. V trimming: 3 bases; J trimming: 4 bases; junction bases outside the gene matches: 10. Germline V gene sequence: CDR1 DFQATT, CDR2 SNEGSKA (reference sequence). The length of the CDR3 is 15 residues. This chain's CDR3 is CSASGLAGSRYEQYF. Written as DNA, the CDR3 is TGCAGTGCTAGTGGTCTAGCGGGATCGAGGTACGAGCAGTACTTC.

The CDR3 is CASRLADNEQFF. The CDR3 nucleotides are TGTGCCAGCAGACTAGCGGACAATGAGCAGTTCTTC. The chain joins TRBV12-3 or TRBV12-4 to TRBJ2-1; 8 bases map to TRBD2. The CDR3 is 12 residues long. V shed 6 bases, J shed 5 bases, and the junction held 0 bases outside the gene matches.

This clonotype showed up just once. The chain employs TRBV15 and TRBJ1-1; unclear D gene. The ends were cut back, 1 base at V and 1 base at J, with 4 bases in the middle. The CDR3 extends over 13 amino acids. Germline V lookup: CDR1 LNHNV, CDR2 YYDKDF (reference sequence). CDR3 DNA: TGTGCCACCAGCAGAGTGGCGAACACTGAAGCTTTCTTT. This gives the protein CATSRVANTEAFF.

This clonotype came up a few times. The CDR3 protein is CASSSQGLDQPQHF. CDR3 bases: TGCGCCAGCAGCTCACAGGGTTTGGACCAGCCCCAGCATTTT. This chain connects TRBV5-1 to TRBJ1-5; D is possibly TRBD1 (6 bases). CDR3 length equals 14 residues. The V gene's germline CDR1 is SGHRS and CDR2 YFSETQ. V dropped 3 bases and J dropped 7 bases, with 14 bases sitting between them.

The V and J genes are TRBV9 and TRBJ2-5; D gene uncertain. The V end lost 0 bases, the J end lost 1 base, and 10 bases lay between the germline ends. Germline V CDR1 and CDR2: SGDLS, YYNGEE. This CDR3 contains 15 residues. CDR3 protein: CASSVDGTRQETQYF. The CDR3 DNA reads TGTGCCAGCAGCGTAGACGGCACACGCCAAGAGACCCAGTACTTC.

This clonotype was counted at least ten times. The rearrangement links TRBV4-3 to TRBJ2-5; D gene unclear. Germline CDR1 and CDR2: LGHNA and YSLEER. V dropped 3 bases and J dropped 5 bases, with 10 bases sitting between them. The CDR3 is 13 residues long. The CDR3 coding sequence is TGCGCCAGCAGCCAGAATACCAGGGAGACCCAGTACTTC. It yields the protein CASSQNTRETQYF.

The rearrangement joins TRBV20-1 to TRBJ1-5; maybe TRBD1 (5 bases). The V end was cut by 6 bases, the J end by 7 bases, with 13 bases between. Germline V CDR1 and CDR2: DFQATT, SNEGSKA (reference sequence). CDR3 size: 12 residues. The CDR3 region has the DNA TGCAGTGCCCGATCGGGGGTACAGCCCCAGCATTTT. Its protein is CSARSGVQPQHF.